This T cell receptor beta chain is from a study of technical replicates of blood from a handful of donors. CDR1 SGHRS and CDR2 YFSETQ come from the germline V gene. V gave up 1 base and J gave up 4 bases, with 12 bases separating them. The CDR3 has 14 amino acids. The protocol was immunoSEQ multiplex PCR, while the TCRdb copy is restricted to in-frame clones and leaves out a portion. The sample carries over 15,000 clones, more than 75% recorded once. The sequenced sample was PBMCs. This TCR was sampled from a human donor in good health. The chain links TRBV5-1 to TRBJ2-7; D call uncertain. CDR3 in amino acids: CASSLTEPPYEQYF. The CDR3 DNA is TGCGCCAGCAGCTTGACGGAGCCTCCGTACGAGCAGTACTTC.